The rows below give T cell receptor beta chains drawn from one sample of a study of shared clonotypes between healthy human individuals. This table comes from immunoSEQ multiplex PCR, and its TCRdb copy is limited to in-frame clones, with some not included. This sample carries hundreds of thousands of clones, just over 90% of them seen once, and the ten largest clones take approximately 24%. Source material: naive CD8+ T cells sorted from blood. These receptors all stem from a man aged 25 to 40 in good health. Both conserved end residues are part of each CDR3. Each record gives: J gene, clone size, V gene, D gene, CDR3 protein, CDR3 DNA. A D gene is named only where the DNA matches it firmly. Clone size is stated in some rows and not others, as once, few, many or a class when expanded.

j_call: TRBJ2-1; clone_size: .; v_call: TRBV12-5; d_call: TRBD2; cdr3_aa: CASGLAPLGTSGSGRVYNEQFF; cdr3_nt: TGTGCTAGTGGTTTGGCCCCCCTCGGGACTAGCGGGAGTGGGCGCGTTTACAATGAGCAGTTCTTC
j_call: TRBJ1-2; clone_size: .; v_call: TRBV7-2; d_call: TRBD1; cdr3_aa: CASSSPGTVEGLYGYTF; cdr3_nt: TGTGCCAGCAGCTCCCCCGGGACAGTGGAGGGGCTCTATGGCTACACCTTC
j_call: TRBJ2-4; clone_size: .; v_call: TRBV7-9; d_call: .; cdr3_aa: CASSRDLGAKNIQYF; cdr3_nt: TGTGCCAGCAGTCGGGACCTAGGAGCCAAAAACATTCAGTACTTC
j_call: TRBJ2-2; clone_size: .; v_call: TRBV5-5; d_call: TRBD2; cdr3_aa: CASSSASGSTGELFF; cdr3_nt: TGTGCCAGCAGCTCTGCTAGCGGGAGCACCGGGGAGCTGTTTTTT
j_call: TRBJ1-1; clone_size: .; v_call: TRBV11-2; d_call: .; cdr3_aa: CASSSLGRSEAFF; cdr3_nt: TGTGCCAGCAGCTCCCTCGGGAGAAGTGAAGCTTTCTTT
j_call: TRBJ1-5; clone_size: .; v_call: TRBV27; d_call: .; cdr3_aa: CASSLRGRQPQHF; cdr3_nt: TGTGCCAGCAGTTTAAGGGGTCGTCAGCCCCAGCATTTT
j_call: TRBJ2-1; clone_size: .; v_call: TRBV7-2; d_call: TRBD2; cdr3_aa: CASSLDGIAGDTEQFF; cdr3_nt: TGTGCCAGCAGCTTAGACGGAATAGCGGGAGATACTGAGCAGTTCTTC
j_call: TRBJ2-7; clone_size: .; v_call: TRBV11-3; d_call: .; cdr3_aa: CASSHLAGKKQYF; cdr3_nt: TGTGCCAGCAGCCACCTTGCAGGGAAGAAGCAGTACTTC
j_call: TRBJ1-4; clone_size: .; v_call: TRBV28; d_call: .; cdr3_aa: CASSLYGGGEKLFF; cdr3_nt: TGTGCCAGCAGTTTATATGGCGGGGGTGAAAAACTGTTTTTT
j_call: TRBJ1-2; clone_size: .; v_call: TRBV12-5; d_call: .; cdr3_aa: CASGAWDNYGYTF; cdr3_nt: TGTGCTAGTGGTGCCTGGGACAACTATGGCTACACCTTC
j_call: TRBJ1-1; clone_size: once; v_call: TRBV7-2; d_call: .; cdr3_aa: CASSPFGSVNTEAFF; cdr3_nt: TGTGCCAGCAGCCCTTTCGGTTCGGTGAACACTGAAGCTTTCTTT
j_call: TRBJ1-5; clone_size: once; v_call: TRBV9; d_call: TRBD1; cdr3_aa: CASSETGFGEPQHF; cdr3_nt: TGTGCCAGCAGTGAGACAGGGTTTGGGGAGCCCCAGCATTTT
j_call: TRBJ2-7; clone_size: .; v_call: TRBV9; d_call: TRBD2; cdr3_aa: CASSDGTSVEQYF; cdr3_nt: TGTGCCAGCAGCGACGGGACTAGCGTTGAGCAGTACTTC
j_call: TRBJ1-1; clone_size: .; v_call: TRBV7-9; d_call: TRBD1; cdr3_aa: CASSLTGTAQNTEAFF; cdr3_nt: TGTGCCAGCAGCTTAACTGGGACAGCCCAGAACACTGAAGCTTTCTTT
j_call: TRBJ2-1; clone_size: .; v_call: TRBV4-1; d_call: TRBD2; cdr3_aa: CASSRTSGDNEQFF; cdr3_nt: TGCGCCAGCAGCCGGACTAGCGGGGACAATGAGCAGTTCTTC
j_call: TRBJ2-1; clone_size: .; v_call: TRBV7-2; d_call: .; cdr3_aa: CASSLADSRIEQFF; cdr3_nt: TGTGCCAGCAGCTTAGCAGACAGTCGGATTGAGCAGTTCTTC
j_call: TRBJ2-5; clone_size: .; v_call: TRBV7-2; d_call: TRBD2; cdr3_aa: CASSLGLAGGETQYF; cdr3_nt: TGTGCCAGCAGCTTGGGACTAGCGGGAGGGGAGACCCAGTACTTC
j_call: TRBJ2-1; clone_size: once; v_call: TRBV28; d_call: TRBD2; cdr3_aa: CASSRAGEFYNEQFF; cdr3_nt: TGTGCCAGCAGCCGGGCGGGAGAGTTCTACAATGAGCAGTTCTTC
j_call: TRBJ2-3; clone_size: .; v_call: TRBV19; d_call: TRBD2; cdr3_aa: CASSITSGGTDTQYF; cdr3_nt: TGTGCCAGTAGTATAACTAGCGGGGGGACAGATACGCAGTATTTT
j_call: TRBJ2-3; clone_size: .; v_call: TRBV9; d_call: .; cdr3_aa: CASSANLWAASTDTQYF; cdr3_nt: TGTGCCAGCAGCGCTAACCTGTGGGCGGCTAGCACAGATACGCAGTATTTT
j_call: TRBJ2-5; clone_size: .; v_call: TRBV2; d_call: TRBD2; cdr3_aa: CASSQGTSGIGETQYF; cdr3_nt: TGTGCCAGCAGTCAGGGGACTAGCGGGATTGGAGAGACCCAGTACTTC
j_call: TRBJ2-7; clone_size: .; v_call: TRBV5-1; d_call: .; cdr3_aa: CASSLRGLTGTYEQYF; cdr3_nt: TGCGCCAGCAGCTTGAGGGGACTAACAGGGACCTACGAGCAGTACTTC
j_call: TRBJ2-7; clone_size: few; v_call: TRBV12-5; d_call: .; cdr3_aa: CASGSHSYEQYF; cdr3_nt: TGTGCTAGTGGTTCCCACTCCTACGAGCAGTACTTC
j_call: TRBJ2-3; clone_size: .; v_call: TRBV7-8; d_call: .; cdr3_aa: CASSLLVTDTQYF; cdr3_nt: TGTGCCAGCAGCTTACTAGTCACAGATACGCAGTATTTT
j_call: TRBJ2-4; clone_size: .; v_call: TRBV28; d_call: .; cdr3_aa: CASIRQIAKNIQYF; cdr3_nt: TGTGCCAGCATCCGGCAGATAGCCAAAAACATTCAGTACTTC
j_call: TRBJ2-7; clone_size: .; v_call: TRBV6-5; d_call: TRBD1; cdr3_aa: CASSYQGVLPYEQYF; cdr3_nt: TGTGCCAGCAGTTACCAGGGGGTCCTCCCCTACGAGCAGTACTTC
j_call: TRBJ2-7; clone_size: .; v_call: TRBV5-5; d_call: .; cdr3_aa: CASRHHNSYEQYF; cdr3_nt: TGTGCCAGCCGACACCATAACTCCTACGAGCAGTACTTC
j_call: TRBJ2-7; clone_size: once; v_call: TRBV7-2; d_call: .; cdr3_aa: CASSSKLTIRDTSYEQYF; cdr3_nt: TGTGCCAGCAGCTCTAAACTTACAATCCGGGACACCTCCTACGAGCAGTACTTC
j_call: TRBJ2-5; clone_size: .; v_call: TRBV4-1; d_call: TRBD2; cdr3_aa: CASSRGGDQETQYF; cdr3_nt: TGCGCCAGCAGCCGGGGAGGGGACCAAGAGACCCAGTACTTC
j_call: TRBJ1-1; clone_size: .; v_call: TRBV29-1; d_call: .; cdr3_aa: CSVARDTRNTEAFF; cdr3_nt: TGCAGCGTGGCCCGGGACACCCGGAACACTGAAGCTTTCTTT
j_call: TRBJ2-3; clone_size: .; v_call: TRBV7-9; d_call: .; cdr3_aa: CASSTSSTDTQYF; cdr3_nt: TGTGCCAGCAGCACTTCGAGCACAGATACGCAGTATTTT
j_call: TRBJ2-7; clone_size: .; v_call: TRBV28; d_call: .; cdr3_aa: CASSWPLTSSYEQYF; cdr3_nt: TGTGCCAGCAGTTGGCCCCTCACGAGCTCCTACGAGCAGTACTTC
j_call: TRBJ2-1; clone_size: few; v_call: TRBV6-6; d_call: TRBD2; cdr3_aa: CASRQGLAGSNEQFF; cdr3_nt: TGTGCCAGCAGACAGGGACTAGCGGGCAGCAATGAGCAGTTCTTC
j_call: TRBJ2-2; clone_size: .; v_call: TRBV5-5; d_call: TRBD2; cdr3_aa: CASSLGVRLAVNTGELFF; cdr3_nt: TGTGCCAGCAGCTTGGGGGTAAGACTAGCGGTGAACACCGGGGAGCTGTTTTTT
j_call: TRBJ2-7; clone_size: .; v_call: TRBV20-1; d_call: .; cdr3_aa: CSAREGYEQYF; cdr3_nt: TGCAGTGCTAGAGAGGGGTACGAGCAGTACTTC
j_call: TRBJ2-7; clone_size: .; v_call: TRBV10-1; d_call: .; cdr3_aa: CASSGGKPYEQYF; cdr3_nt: TGCGCCAGCAGTGGGGGGAAACCCTACGAGCAGTACTTC
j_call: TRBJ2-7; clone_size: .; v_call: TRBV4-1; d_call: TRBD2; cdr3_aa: CASSQVAGVYEQYF; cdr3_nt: TGCGCCAGCAGCCAAGTAGCGGGAGTCTACGAGCAGTACTTC
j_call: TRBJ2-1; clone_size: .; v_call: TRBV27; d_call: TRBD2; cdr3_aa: CASTDSAGLAGNVEQFF; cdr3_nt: TGTGCCAGCACGGATTCAGCAGGACTAGCGGGAAATGTTGAGCAGTTCTTC
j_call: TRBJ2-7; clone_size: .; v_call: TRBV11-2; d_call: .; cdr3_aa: CASSLTYRAHEQYF; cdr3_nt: TGTGCCAGCAGCTTAACCTACAGGGCCCACGAGCAGTACTTC
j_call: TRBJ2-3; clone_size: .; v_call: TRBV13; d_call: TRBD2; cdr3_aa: CASSYSLQSGGTDTQYF; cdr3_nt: TGTGCCAGCAGCTACTCCTTGCAGAGCGGGGGCACAGATACGCAGTATTTT
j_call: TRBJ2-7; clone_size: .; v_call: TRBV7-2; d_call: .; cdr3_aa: CASSFNGYEQYF; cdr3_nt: TGTGCCAGCAGCTTCAATGGCTACGAGCAGTACTTC
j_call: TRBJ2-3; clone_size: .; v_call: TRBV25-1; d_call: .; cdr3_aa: CASSEGGGSTDTQYF; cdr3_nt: TGTGCCAGCAGTGAAGGAGGGGGTAGCACAGATACGCAGTATTTT
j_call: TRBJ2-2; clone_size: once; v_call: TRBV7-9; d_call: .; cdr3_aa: CASSPTDELFF; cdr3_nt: TGTGCCAGCAGCCCGACTGATGAGCTGTTTTTT
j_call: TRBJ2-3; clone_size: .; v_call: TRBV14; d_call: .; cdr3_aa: CASSQAGGGDTQYF; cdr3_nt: TGTGCCAGCAGCCAAGCCGGAGGGGGAGATACGCAGTATTTT
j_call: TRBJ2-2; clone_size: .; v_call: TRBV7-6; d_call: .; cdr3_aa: CASSESSGELFF; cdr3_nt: TGTGCCAGCAGCGAAAGTTCCGGGGAGCTGTTTTTT
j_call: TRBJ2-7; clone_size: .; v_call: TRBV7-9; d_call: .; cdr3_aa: CASSLVRKPYEQYF; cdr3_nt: TGTGCCAGCAGCTTAGTTAGGAAACCCTACGAGCAGTACTTC
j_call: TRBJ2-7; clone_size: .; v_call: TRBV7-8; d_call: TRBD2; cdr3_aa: CASSSRGLAGGEQYF; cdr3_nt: TGTGCCAGCAGCTCCCGGGGACTAGCGGGAGGCGAGCAGTACTTC
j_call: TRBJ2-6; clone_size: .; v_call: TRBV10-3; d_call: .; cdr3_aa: CASAAGVGANVLTF; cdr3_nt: TGTGCCTCGGCCGCCGGGGTAGGGGCCAACGTCCTGACTTTC